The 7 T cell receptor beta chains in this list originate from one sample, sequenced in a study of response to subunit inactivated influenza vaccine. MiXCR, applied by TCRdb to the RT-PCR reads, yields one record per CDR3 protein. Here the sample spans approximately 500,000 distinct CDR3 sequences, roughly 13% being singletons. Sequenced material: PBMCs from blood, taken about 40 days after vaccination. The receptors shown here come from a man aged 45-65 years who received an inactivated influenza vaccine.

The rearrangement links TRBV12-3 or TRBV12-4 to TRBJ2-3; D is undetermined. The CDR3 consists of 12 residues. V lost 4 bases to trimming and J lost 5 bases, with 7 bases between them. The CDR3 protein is CASSWVGDTQYF. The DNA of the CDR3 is TGTGCCAGCAGTTGGGTTGGAGATACGCAGTATTTT.

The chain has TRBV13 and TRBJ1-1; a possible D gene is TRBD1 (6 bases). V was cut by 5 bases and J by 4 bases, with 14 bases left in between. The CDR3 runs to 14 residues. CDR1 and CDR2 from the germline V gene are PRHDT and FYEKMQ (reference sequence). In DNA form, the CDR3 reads TGTGCCAGCAGCGGCCGGGGGGCGCGCACTGAAGCTTTCTTT. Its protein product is CASSGRGARTEAFF.

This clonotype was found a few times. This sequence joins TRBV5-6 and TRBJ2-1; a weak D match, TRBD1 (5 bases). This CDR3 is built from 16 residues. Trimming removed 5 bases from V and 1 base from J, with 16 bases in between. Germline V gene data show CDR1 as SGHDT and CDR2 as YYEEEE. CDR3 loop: CASSPSRAWSYNEQFF. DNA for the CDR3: TGTGCCAGCAGTCCATCCAGGGCTTGGTCCTACAATGAGCAGTTCTTC.

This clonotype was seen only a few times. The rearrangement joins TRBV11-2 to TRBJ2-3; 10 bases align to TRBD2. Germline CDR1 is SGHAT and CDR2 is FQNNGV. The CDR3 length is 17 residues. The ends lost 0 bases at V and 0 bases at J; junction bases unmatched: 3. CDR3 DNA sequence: TGTGCCAGCAGCTTAGAACTAGCGGGGACTAGCACAGATACGCAGTATTTT. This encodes CASSLELAGTSTDTQYF.

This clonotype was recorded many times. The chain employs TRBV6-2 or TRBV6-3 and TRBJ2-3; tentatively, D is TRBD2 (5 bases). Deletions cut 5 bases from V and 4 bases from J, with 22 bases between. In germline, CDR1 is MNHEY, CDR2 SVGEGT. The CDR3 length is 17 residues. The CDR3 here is CASSAWTPGITSDTQYF. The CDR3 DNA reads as TGTGCCAGCAGTGCCTGGACCCCGGGGATTACCTCAGATACGCAGTATTTT.

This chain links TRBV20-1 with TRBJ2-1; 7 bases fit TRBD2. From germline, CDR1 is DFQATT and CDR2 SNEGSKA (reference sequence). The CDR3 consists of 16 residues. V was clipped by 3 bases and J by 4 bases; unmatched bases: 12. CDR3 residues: CSASSLAAARYNEQFF. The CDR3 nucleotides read TGCAGTGCTAGTTCCCTAGCGGCCGCCCGATACAATGAGCAGTTCTTC.

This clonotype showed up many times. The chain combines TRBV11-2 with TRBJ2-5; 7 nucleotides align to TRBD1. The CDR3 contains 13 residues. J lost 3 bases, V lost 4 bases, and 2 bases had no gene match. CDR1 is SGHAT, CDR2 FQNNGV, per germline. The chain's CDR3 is CASSYGQEETQYF. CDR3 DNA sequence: TGTGCCAGCAGCTACGGACAGGAAGAGACCCAGTACTTC.